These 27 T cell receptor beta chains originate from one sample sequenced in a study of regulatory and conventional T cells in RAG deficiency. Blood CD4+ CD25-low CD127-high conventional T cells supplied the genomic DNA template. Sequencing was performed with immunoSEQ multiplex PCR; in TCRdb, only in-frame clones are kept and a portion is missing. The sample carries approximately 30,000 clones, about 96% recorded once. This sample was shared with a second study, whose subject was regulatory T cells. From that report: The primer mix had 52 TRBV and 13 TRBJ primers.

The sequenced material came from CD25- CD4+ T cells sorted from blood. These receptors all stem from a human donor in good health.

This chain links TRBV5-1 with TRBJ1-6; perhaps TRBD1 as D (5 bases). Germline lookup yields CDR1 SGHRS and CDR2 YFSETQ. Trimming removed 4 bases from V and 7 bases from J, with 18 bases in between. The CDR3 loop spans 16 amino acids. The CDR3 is CASSLPGGSINSPLHF. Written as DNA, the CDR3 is TGCGCCAGCAGCCTGCCCGGGGGGAGCATCAATTCACCCCTCCACTTT.

In nucleotides, the CDR3 is TGTGCCCGAGGACAGGGGGCAGTTGGCTACACCTTC. Translated: CARGQGAVGYTF. The chain uses TRBV30 and TRBJ1-2; 11 nucleotides line up with TRBD1. V lost 8 bases to trimming and J lost 7 bases; unmatched junction nucleotides: 6. The CDR3 runs 12 residues. Per germline, CDR1 GTSNPN and CDR2 SVGIG (reference sequence). The whole variable domain, remainder taken from reference TRBV30 and TRBJ1-2, is SQTIHQWPATLVQPVGSPLSLECTVEGTSNPNLYWYRQAAGRGLQLLFYSVGIGQISSEVPQNLSASRPQDRQFILSSKKLLLSDSGFYLCARGQGAVGYTFGSGTRLTVV.

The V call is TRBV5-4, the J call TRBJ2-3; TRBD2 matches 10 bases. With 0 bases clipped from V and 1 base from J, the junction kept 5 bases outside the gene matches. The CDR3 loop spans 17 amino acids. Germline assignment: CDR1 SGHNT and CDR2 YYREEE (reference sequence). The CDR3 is CASSLVMLAGGTDTQYF. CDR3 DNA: TGTGCCAGCAGCTTGGTGATGCTAGCGGGGGGCACAGATACGCAGTATTTT.

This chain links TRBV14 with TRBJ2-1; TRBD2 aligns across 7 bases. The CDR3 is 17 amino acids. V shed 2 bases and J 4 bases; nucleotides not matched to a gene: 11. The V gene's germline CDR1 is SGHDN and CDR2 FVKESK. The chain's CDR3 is CASSQTGAGLFYNEQFF. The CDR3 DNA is TGTGCCAGCAGCCAAACGGGAGCGGGGCTATTTTACAATGAGCAGTTCTTC.

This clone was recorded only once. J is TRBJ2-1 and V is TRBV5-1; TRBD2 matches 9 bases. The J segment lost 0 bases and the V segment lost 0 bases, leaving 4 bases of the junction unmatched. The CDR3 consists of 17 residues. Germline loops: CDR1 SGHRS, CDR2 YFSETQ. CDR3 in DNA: TGCGCCAGCAGCTTGGTACTAGCGGGTAGCTCCTACAATGAGCAGTTCTTC. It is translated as CASSLVLAGSSYNEQFF.

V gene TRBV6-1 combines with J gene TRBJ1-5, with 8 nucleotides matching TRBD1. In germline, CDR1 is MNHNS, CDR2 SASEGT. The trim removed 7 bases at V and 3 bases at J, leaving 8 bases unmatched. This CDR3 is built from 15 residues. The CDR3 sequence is CASIRQGADNQPQHF. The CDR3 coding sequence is TGTGCCAGCATTAGGCAGGGGGCTGACAATCAGCCCCAGCATTTT.

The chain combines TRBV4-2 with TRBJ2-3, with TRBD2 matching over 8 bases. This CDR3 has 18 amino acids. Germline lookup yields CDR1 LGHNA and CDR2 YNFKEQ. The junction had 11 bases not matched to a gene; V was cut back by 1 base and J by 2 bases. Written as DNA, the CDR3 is TGTGCCAGCAGCCAAGCAAAAGTGGCGGGGGGCATCACAGATACGCAGTATTTT. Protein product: CASSQAKVAGGITDTQYF.

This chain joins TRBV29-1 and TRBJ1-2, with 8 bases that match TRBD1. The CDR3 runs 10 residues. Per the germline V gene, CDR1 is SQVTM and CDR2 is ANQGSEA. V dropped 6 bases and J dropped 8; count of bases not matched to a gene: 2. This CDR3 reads CSVDRGGYTF. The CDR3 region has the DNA TGCAGCGTCGACAGGGGCGGCTACACCTTC.

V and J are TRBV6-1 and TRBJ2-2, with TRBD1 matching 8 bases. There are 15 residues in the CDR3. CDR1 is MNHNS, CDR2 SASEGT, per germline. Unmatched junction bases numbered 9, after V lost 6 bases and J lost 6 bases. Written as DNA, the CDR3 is TGTGCCAGCAGCTCCGGACAGGGTCGATCCGGGGAGCTGTTTTTT. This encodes CASSSGQGRSGELFF.

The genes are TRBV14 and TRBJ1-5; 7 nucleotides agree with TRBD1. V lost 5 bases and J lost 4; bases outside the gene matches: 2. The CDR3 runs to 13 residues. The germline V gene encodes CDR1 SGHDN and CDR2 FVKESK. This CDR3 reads CASSSTGNQPQHF. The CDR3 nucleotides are TGTGCCAGCAGCTCGACAGGGAATCAGCCCCAGCATTTT.

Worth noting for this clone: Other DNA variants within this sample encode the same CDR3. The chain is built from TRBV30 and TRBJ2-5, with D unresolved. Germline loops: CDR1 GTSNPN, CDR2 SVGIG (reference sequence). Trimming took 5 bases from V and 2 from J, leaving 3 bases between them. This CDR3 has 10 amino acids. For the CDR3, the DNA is TGTGCCTGGTCTCAAGAGACCCAGTACTTC. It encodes CAWSQETQYF.

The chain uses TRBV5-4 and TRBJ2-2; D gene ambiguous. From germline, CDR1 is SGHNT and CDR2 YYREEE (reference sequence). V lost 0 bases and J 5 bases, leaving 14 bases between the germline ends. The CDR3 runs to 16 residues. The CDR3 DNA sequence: TGTGCCAGCAGCTTGGCGGGTCTCCTGGAGACCGGGGAGCTGTTTTTT. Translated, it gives CASSLAGLLETGELFF.

CDR3 sequence (DNA): TGTGCCAGCAGAGACTCGGGACAGGGCACAGATACGCAGTATTTT. Its protein is CASRDSGQGTDTQYF. J is TRBJ2-3 and V is TRBV6-6; 8 bases agree with TRBD1. The CDR3 runs 15 residues. The J segment lost 1 base and the V segment lost 6 bases, leaving 6 bases of the junction unmatched. CDR1 and CDR2 (germline): MNHNY, SVGAGI (reference sequence).

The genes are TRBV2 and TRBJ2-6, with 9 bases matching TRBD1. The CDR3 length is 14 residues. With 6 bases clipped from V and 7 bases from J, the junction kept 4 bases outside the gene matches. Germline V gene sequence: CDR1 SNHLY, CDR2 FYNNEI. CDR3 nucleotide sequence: TGTGCCAGCAGGAAGGGACAGGGTGCCAACGTCCTGACTTTC. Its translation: CASRKGQGANVLTF.

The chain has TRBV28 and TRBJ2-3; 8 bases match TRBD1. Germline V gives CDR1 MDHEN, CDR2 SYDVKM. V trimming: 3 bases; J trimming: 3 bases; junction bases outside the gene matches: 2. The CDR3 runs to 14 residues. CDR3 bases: TGTGCCAGCAGTTTCCAGGGGGCAACAGATACGCAGTATTTT. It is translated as CASSFQGATDTQYF.

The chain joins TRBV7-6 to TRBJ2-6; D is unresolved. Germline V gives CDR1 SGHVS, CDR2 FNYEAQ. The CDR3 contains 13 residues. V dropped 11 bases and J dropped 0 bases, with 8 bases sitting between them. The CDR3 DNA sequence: TGTGCCGTTAGTAGCTCTGGGGCCAACGTCCTGACTTTC. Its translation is CAVSSSGANVLTF.

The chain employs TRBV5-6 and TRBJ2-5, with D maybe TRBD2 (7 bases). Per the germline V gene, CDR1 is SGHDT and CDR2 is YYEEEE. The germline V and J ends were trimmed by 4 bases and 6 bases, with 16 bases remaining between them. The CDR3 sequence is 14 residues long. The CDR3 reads CASSPGGLRKTQYF. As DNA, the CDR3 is TGTGCCAGCAGCCCGGGGGGCCTAAGAAAGACCCAGTACTTC.

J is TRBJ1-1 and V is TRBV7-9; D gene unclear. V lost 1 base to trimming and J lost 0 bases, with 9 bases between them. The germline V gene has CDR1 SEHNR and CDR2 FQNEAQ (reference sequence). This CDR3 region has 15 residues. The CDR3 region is CASSLGLALNTEAFF. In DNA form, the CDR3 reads TGTGCCAGCAGCTTAGGATTAGCCCTGAACACTGAAGCTTTCTTT.

CDR3 nucleotide sequence: TGTGCCAGCAGCTTAGACGGAGGCCTACAAGGAAACACCATATATTTT. Translation: CASSLDGGLQGNTIYF. V usage is TRBV7-2 and J usage is TRBJ1-3, with D hard to call. V lost 1 base and J lost 4, with 14 bases in between. The CDR3 loop spans 16 amino acids. Germline V lookup: CDR1 SGHTA, CDR2 FQGNSA.

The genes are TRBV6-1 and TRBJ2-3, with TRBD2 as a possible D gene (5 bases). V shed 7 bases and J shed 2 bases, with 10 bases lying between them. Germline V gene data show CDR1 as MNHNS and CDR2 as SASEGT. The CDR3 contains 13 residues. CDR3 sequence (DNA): TGTGCCAGCATGATCGGGAACACAGATACGCAGTATTTT. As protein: CASMIGNTDTQYF.

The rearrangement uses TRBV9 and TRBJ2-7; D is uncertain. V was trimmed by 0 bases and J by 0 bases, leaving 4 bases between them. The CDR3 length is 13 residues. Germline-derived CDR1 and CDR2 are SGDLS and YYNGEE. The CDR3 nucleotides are TGTGCCAGCAGCGTAGCGGGCTCCTACGAGCAGTACTTC. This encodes CASSVAGSYEQYF.

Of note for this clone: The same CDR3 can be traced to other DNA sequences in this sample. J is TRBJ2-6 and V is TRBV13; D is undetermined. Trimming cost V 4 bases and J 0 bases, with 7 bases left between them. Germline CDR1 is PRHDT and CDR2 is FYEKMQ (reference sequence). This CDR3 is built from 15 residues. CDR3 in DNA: TGTGCCAGCAGCTCATCATCCTCTGGGGCCAACGTCCTGACTTTC. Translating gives CASSSSSSGANVLTF.

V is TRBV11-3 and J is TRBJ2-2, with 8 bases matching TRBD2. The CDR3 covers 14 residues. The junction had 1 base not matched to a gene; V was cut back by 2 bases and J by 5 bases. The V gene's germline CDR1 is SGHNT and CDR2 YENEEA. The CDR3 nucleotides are TGTGCCAGCAGCTTATTAGCGGGAACCGGGGAGCTGTTTTTT. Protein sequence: CASSLLAGTGELFF.

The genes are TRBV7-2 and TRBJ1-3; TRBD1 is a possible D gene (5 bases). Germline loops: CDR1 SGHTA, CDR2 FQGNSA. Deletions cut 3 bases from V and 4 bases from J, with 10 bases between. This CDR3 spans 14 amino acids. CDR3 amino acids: CASSFPGRGNTIYF. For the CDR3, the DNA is TGTGCCAGCAGCTTTCCAGGGAGGGGAAACACCATATATTTT.

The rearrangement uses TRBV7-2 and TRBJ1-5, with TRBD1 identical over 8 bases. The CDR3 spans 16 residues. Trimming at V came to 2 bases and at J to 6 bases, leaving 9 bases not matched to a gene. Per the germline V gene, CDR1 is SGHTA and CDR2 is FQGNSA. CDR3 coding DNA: TGTGCCAGCAGCTTACCCCTAAACAGGGGGACTCAGCCCCAGCATTTT. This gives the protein CASSLPLNRGTQPQHF.

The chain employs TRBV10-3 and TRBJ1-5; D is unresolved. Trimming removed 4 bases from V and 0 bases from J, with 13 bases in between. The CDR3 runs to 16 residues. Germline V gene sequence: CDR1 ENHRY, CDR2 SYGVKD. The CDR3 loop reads CAISGGPARSNQPQHF. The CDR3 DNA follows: TGTGCCATCAGTGGTGGGCCGGCACGTAGCAATCAGCCCCAGCATTTT.

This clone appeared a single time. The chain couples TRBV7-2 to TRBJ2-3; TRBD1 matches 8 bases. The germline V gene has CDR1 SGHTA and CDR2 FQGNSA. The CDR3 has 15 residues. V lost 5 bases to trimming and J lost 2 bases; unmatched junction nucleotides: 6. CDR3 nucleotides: TGTGCCAGCAGCGGCCGGACAGGGAACACAGATACGCAGTATTTT. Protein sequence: CASSGRTGNTDTQYF.